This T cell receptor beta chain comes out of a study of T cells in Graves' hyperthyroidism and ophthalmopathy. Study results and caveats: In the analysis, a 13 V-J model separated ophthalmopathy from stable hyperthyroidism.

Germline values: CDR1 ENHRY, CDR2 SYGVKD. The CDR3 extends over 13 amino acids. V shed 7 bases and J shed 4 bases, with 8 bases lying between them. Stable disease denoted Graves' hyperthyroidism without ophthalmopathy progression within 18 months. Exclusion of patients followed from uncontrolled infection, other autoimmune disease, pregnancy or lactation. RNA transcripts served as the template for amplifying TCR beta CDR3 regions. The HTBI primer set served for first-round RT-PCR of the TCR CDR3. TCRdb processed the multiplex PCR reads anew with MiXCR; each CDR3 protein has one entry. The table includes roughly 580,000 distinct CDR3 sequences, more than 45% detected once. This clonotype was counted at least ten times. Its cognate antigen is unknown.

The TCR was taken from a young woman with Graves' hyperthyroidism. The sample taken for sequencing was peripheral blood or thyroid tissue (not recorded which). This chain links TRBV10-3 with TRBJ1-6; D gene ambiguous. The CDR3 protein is CAITPGYNSPLHF. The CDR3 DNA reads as TGTGCCATCACACCGGGGTATAATTCACCCCTCCACTTT.